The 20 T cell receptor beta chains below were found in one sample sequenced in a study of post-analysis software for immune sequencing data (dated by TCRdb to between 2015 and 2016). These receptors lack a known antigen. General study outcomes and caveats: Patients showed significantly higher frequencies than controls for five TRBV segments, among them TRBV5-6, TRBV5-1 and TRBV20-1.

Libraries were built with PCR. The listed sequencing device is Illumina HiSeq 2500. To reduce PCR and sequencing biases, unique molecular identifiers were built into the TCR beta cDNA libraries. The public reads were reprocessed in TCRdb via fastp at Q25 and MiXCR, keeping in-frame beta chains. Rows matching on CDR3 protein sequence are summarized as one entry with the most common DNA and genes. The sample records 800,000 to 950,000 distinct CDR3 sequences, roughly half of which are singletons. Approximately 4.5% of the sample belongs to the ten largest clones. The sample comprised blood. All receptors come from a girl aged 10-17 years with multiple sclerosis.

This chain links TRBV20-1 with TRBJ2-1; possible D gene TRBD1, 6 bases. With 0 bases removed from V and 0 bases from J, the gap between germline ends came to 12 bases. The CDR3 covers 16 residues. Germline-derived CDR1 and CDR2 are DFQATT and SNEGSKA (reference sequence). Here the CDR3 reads CSARDLGASSYNEQFF. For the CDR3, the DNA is TGCAGTGCTAGAGATCTGGGGGCGAGCTCCTACAATGAGCAGTTCTTC.

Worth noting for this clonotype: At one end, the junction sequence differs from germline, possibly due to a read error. The CDR3 region is CASSPAWVQGIGSPPHF. In nucleotides, the CDR3 is TGTGCCAGCAGCCCCGCCTGGGTGCAAGGAATAGGATCACCCCCCCACTTT. This chain uses TRBV7-6 with TRBJ1-6; unclear D gene. Germline V gene sequence: CDR1 SGHVS, CDR2 FNYEAQ. The CDR3 extends over 17 amino acids.

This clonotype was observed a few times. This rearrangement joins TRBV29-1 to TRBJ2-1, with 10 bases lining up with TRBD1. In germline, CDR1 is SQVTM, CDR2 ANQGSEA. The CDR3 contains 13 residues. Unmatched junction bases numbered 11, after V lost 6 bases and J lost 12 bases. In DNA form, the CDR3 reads TGCAGCGTAGATAGACAGGGGGCTCTTTGGCAGTTCTTC. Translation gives CSVDRQGALWQFF.

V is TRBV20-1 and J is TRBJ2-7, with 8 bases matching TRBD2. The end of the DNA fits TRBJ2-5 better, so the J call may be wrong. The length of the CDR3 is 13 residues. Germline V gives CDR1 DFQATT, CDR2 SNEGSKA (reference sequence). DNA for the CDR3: TGCAGTGCTACGGGAGGGCCTGTAGGGACCCAGTACTTC. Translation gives CSATGGPVGTQYF.

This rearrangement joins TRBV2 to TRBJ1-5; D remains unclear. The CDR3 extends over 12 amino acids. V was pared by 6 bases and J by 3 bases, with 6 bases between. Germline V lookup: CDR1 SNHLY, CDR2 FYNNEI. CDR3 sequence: CASRRVNQPQHF. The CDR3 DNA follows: TGTGCCAGCAGGCGGGTCAATCAGCCCCAGCATTTT.

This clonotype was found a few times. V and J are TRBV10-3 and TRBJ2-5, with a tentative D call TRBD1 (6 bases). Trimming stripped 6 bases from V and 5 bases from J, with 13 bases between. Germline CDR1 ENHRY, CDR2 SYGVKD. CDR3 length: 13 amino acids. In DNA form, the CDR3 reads TGTGCCATCAGCCTCAGGGGAATGGAGACCCAGTACTTC. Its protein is CAISLRGMETQYF.

The CDR3 protein is CASSFGTSGTYNEQFF. CDR3 coding DNA: TGTGCCAGCAGCTTTGGGACTAGCGGGACCTACAATGAGCAGTTCTTC. The V gene is TRBV7-3, the J gene TRBJ2-1, with 13 positions matching TRBD2. V lost 3 bases and J lost 2; bases outside the gene matches: 1. Germline assignment: CDR1 SGHTA and CDR2 FQGTGA. The CDR3 runs to 16 residues.

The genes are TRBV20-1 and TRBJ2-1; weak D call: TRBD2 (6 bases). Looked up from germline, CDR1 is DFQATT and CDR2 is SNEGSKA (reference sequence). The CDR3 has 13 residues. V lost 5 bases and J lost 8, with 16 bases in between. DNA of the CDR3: TGCAGTGCTCCCCAGACTAGGTCTTATGAGCAGTTCTTC. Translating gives CSAPQTRSYEQFF.

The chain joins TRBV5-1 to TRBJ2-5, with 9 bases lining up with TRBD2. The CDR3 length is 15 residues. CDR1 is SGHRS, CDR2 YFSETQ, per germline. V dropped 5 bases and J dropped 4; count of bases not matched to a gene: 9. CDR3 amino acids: CASRSPGTSRETQYF. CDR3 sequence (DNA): TGCGCCAGCAGATCCCCCGGGACTAGCAGAGAGACCCAGTACTTC.

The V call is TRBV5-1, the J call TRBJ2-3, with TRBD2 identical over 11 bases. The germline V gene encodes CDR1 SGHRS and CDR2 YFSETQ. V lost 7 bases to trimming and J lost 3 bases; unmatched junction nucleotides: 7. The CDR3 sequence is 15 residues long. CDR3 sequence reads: CASGPGTSGTDTQYF. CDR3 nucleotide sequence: TGCGCCAGCGGCCCCGGGACTAGCGGAACAGATACGCAGTATTTT.

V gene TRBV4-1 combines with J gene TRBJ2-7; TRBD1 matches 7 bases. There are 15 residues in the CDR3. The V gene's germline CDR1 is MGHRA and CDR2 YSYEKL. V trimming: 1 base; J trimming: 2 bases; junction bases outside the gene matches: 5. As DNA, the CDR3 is TGCGCCAGCAGCCAAGTCCGGGACAGCACCTACGAGCAGTACTTC. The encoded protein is CASSQVRDSTYEQYF.

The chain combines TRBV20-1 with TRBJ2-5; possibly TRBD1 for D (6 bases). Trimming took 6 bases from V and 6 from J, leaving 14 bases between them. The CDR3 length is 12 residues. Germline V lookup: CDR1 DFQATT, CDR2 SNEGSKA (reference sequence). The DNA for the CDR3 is TGCAGTGCGATAGACAGGCGCAAGACCCAGTACTTC. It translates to CSAIDRRKTQYF.

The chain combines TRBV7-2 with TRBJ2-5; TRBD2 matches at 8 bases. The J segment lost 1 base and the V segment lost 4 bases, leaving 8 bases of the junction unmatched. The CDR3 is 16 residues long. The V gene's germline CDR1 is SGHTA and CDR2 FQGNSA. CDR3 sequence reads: CASSSGAGGLQETQYF. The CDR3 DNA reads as TGTGCCAGCAGCTCAGGGGCGGGGGGCCTCCAAGAGACCCAGTACTTC.

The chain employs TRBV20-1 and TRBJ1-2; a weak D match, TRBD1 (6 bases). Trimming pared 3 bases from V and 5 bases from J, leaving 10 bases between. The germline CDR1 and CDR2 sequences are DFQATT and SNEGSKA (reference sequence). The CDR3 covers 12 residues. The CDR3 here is CSARAGAYGYTF. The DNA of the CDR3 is TGCAGTGCTAGGGCAGGGGCATATGGCTACACCTTC.

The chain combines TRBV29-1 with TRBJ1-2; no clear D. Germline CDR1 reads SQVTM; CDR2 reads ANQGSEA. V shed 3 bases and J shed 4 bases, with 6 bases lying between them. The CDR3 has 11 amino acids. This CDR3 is CSVDIRYGYTF. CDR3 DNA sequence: TGCAGCGTTGATATCCGCTATGGCTACACCTTC.

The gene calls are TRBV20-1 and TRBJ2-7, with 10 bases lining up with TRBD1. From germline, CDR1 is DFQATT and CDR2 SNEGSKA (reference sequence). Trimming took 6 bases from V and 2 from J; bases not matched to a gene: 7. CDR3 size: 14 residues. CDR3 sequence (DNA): TGCAGTGCCGACGGACAGGGGGGAGCCTACGAGCAGTACTTC. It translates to CSADGQGGAYEQYF.

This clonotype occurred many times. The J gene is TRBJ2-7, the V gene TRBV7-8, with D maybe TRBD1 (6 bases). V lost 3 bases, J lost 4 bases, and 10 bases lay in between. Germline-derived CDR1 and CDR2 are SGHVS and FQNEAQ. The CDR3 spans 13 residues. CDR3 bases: TGTGCCAGCAGCTTCAGGGGTGGATACGAGCAGTACTTC. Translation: CASSFRGGYEQYF.

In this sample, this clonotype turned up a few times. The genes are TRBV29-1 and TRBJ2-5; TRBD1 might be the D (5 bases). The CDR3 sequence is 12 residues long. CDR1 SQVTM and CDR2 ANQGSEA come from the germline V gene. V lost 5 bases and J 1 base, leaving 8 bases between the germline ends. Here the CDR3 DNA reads TGCAGCGTTTCTAGGGGCCAAGAGACCCAGTACTTC. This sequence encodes CSVSRGQETQYF. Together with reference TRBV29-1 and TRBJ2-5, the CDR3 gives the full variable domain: SAVISQKPSRDICQRGTSLTIQCQVDSQVTMMFWYRQQPGQSLTLIATANQGSEATYESGFVIDKFPISRPNLTFSTLTVSNMSPEDSSIYLCSVSRGQETQYFGPGTRLLVL.

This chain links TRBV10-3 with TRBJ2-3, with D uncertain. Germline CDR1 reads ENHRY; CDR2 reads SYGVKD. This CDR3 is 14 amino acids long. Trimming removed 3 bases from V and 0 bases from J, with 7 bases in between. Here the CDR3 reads CAISEGISTDTQYF. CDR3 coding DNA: TGTGCCATCAGTGAAGGTATTAGCACAGATACGCAGTATTTT.

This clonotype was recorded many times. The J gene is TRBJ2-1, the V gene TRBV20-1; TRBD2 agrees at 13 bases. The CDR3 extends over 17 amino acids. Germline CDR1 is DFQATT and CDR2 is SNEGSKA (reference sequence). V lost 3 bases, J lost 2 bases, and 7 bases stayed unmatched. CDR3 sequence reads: CSASTSGRAKTYNEQFF. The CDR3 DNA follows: TGCAGTGCTAGTACTAGCGGGAGGGCCAAAACCTACAATGAGCAGTTCTTC.